These 15 T cell receptor beta chains came from one sample sequenced in a study of cytotoxic CD8 clonotypes in ibrutinib-treated CLL. The assay was immunoSEQ multiplex PCR, and TCRdb's table has in-frame clones only and misses some. The sample gives around 70,000 clones, approximately 90% of which show up once; approximately 3% is in the top ten. Here the sequenced sample was PBMCs, taken after 12 months of ibrutinib treatment. The receptors here all came from a human donor with chronic lymphocytic leukemia.

The chain combines TRBV30 with TRBJ1-4; D unresolved. V lost 0 bases and J 14 bases, leaving 10 bases between the germline ends. CDR3 length: 11 residues. Germline CDR1 GTSNPN, CDR2 SVGIG (reference sequence). Here the CDR3 reads CAWSVRQFLFF. Written as DNA, the CDR3 is TGTGCCTGGAGTGTACGGCAATTCCTGTTTTTT.

The chain joins TRBV5-1 to TRBJ2-1, with D perhaps matching TRBD1 (5 bases). The ends were cut back, 0 bases at V and 5 bases at J, with 9 bases in the middle. Germline V CDR1 and CDR2: SGHRS, YFSETQ. This CDR3 contains 14 residues. In DNA, the CDR3 is TGCGCCAGCAGCTTGGGGGGCAGAGACAATGAGCAGTTCTTC. This encodes CASSLGGRDNEQFF.

V usage is TRBV15 and J usage is TRBJ1-2, with TRBD1 matching 9 bases. Germline values: CDR1 LNHNV, CDR2 YYDKDF (reference sequence). This CDR3 region has 16 residues. V was clipped by 1 base and J by 5 bases; unmatched bases: 8. CDR3 protein: CATSRVTGQGPYGYTF. The DNA for the CDR3 is TGTGCCACCAGCAGAGTAACAGGACAGGGGCCTTATGGCTACACCTTC.

This chain links TRBV5-4 with TRBJ1-2; 7 bases fit TRBD1. Germline V CDR1 and CDR2: SGHNT, YYREEE (reference sequence). The V segment lost 4 bases and the J segment 6 bases; nucleotides outside the gene matches: 9. This CDR3 has 14 residues. DNA for the CDR3: TGTGCCAGCAGCGGAATTGACAGGGTAAATGGCTACACCTTC. Residues: CASSGIDRVNGYTF.

The chain is built from TRBV25-1 and TRBJ1-4; 7 positions match TRBD1. The CDR3 sequence is 13 residues long. V lost 6 bases to trimming and J lost 8 bases; unmatched junction nucleotides: 6. The germline gives CDR1 MGHDK, CDR2 SYGVNS. The CDR3 nucleotides read TGTGCCAGCAGACAGGGGTCGAAGGAAAAACTGTTTTTT. Amino acids: CASRQGSKEKLFF.

This chain connects TRBV19 to TRBJ2-5, with TRBD1 identical over 9 bases. J was trimmed by 3 bases and V by 6 bases; bases with no gene match: 5. Per germline, CDR1 LNHDA and CDR2 SQIVND (reference sequence). The CDR3 has 14 residues. DNA for the CDR3: TGTGCCAGTAGAGGGACAGGGAGGGAAGAGACCCAGTACTTC. Translation gives CASRGTGREETQYF. Full variable domain (outside the CDR3, taken from reference TRBV19 and TRBJ2-5): DGGITQSPKYLFRKEGQNVTLSCEQNLNHDAMYWYRQDPGQGLRLIYYSQIVNDFQKGDIAEGYSVSREKKESFPLTVTSAQKNPTAFYLCASRGTGREETQYFGPGTRLLVL.

The count of this clone is one. The junction departs from the called germline gene at one end, perhaps through a read error. The chain carries TRBV6-1 and TRBJ2-7, with D perhaps being TRBD1 or TRBD2 (6 bases each). The CDR3 covers 11 residues. Looked up from germline, CDR1 is MNHNS and CDR2 is SASEGT. The DNA of the CDR3 is TGTGCCAGCAGTGAATATGGGGGGCCGAACTTC. This sequence encodes CASSEYGGPNF.

This chain joins TRBV2 and TRBJ2-1, with D possibly TRBD2 on 5 matching bases. The CDR3 extends over 14 amino acids. With 7 bases removed from V and 2 bases from J, the gap between germline ends came to 12 bases. Germline values: CDR1 SNHLY, CDR2 FYNNEI. The CDR3 spells CASTTSGTYNEQFF. The CDR3 coding sequence is TGTGCCAGCACCACATCCGGGACCTACAATGAGCAGTTCTTC.

The chain employs TRBV7-9 and TRBJ2-7, with a tentative D call TRBD1 (6 bases). Trimming took off 4 bases at V and 3 bases at J, with 22 bases between the two ends. This CDR3 has 17 amino acids. Germline CDR1 and CDR2: SEHNR and FQNEAQ (reference sequence). CDR3 residues: CASSSAIPTGLIYEQYF. For the CDR3, the DNA is TGTGCCAGCAGCTCCGCCATACCGACAGGTCTAATCTACGAGCAGTACTTC.

This chain uses TRBV29-1 with TRBJ1-5, with 8 bases matching TRBD1. The CDR3 spans 13 residues. Germline loops: CDR1 SQVTM, CDR2 ANQGSEA. V shed 6 bases and J 0 bases; nucleotides not matched to a gene: 1. CDR3 region: CSVGQGSNQPQHF. Written as DNA, the CDR3 is TGCAGCGTAGGACAGGGTAGCAATCAGCCCCAGCATTTT. Supplemented by reference TRBV29-1 and TRBJ1-5, the full variable domain reads SAVISQKPSRDICQRGTSLTIQCQVDSQVTMMFWYRQQPGQSLTLIATANQGSEATYESGFVIDKFPISRPNLTFSTLTVSNMSPEDSSIYLCSVGQGSNQPQHFGDGTRLSIL.

V is TRBV5-1 and J is TRBJ1-1; TRBD1 matches 9 bases. V was clipped by 0 bases and J by 6 bases; unmatched bases: 3. CDR1 and CDR2 from the germline V gene are SGHRS and YFSETQ. The CDR3 runs 14 residues. The CDR3 coding sequence is TGCGCCAGCAGCTTGGCTAGACAGGGGGCTGAAGCTTTCTTT. Encoded protein: CASSLARQGAEAFF.

The rearrangement joins TRBV15 to TRBJ1-5, with TRBD1 matching over 10 bases. The germline gives CDR1 LNHNV, CDR2 YYDKDF (reference sequence). V trimming: 0 bases; J trimming: 5 bases; junction bases outside the gene matches: 1. CDR3 size: 15 residues. The CDR3: CATSRDGTGDQPQHF. CDR3 coding DNA: TGTGCCACCAGCAGAGATGGGACAGGGGATCAGCCCCAGCATTTT.

This clone has just one count. The chain has TRBV6-1 and TRBJ2-1; TRBD2 matches at 13 bases. V shed 1 base and J 6 bases; nucleotides not matched to a gene: 9. The CDR3 runs 18 residues. Germline V CDR1 and CDR2: MNHNS, SASEGT. CDR3 DNA: TGTGCCAGCAGTGAAGGGTCCGAGACTAGCGGGAGGTTCAATGAGCAGTTCTTC. It is translated as CASSEGSETSGRFNEQFF.

The chain links TRBV4-3 to TRBJ1-5, with D possibly being TRBD1 (6 bases). Per germline, CDR1 LGHNA and CDR2 YSLEER. Deletions cut 2 bases from V and 2 bases from J, with 10 bases between. The CDR3 covers 15 residues. CDR3 bases: TGCGCCAGCAGCCAACAGCGACAGGGCAATCAGCCCCAGCATTTT. Its protein product is CASSQQRQGNQPQHF.

The genes are TRBV5-4 and TRBJ2-3; 11 nucleotides agree with TRBD2. The CDR3 length is 18 residues. Looked up from germline, CDR1 is SGHNT and CDR2 is YYREEE (reference sequence). The ends lost 1 base at V and 0 bases at J; junction bases unmatched: 7. The CDR3 loop reads CASSLSARLAGSTDTQYF. CDR3 bases: TGTGCCAGCAGCTTGTCGGCCCGACTAGCGGGGAGCACAGATACGCAGTATTTT.